The 17 T cell receptor beta chains presented below share a single source sample, sequenced in a study of blood T cell repertoires in COVID-19. The method was immunoSEQ multiplex PCR; TCRdb's version includes in-frame clones alone and lacks a portion of them. The sample holds a few hundred thousand clones, roughly 80% seen once. Sequences were obtained from peripheral blood. These receptors were collected from a woman aged 55-69 years who had recovered from COVID-19.

V usage is TRBV7-2 and J usage is TRBJ2-2; TRBD1 agrees at 7 bases. V dropped 5 bases and J dropped 6; count of bases not matched to a gene: 9. CDR3 length: 15 residues. Germline V gene data show CDR1 as SGHTA and CDR2 as FQGNSA. CDR3 nucleotide sequence: TGTGCCAGCAGCCCTGACAGGGTTTCGGCCGGGGAGCTGTTTTTT. Protein sequence: CASSPDRVSAGELFF.

The J gene is TRBJ2-1, the V gene TRBV6-5, with 7 bases matching TRBD1. This CDR3 contains 13 residues. In germline, CDR1 is MNHEY, CDR2 SVGAGI. V was clipped by 5 bases and J by 12 bases; unmatched bases: 10. CDR3 DNA sequence: TGTGCCAGCAGTACCCAGACAGGGCTGGGGCAGTTCTTC. Its protein is CASSTQTGLGQFF.

J is TRBJ2-2 and V is TRBV9; D is possibly TRBD1 (6 bases). Germline V lookup: CDR1 SGDLS, CDR2 YYNGEE. The CDR3 has 14 amino acids. V lost 3 bases, J lost 6 bases, and 12 bases lay in between. The CDR3 is CASSGGREAGELFF. In DNA, the CDR3 is TGTGCCAGCAGCGGGGGGCGAGAGGCCGGGGAGCTGTTTTTT.

A remark on this clone: At the DNA level, this CDR3 is encoded by other sequences in the same sample as well. V is TRBV19 and J is TRBJ1-5; 8 bases agree with TRBD1. V gave up 10 bases and J gave up 1 base; unmatched junction bases: 6. The length of the CDR3 is 14 residues. CDR1 is LNHDA, CDR2 SQIVND, per germline (reference sequence). CDR3 sequence: CATATGDSNQPQHF. The CDR3 DNA reads as TGTGCCACCGCGACAGGGGACAGCAATCAGCCCCAGCATTTT.

V is TRBV7-9 and J is TRBJ2-7; 9 bases agree with TRBD1. Germline V CDR1 and CDR2: SEHNR, FQNEAQ (reference sequence). The V gene end was trimmed by 5 bases and the J gene end by 4 bases; junction bases not matched to a gene: 6. CDR3 length: 14 residues. CDR3 region: CASSLRDRVYEQYF. CDR3 coding DNA: TGTGCCAGCAGCCTCCGGGACAGGGTATACGAGCAGTACTTC.

The chain couples TRBV6-2 or TRBV6-3 to TRBJ2-1; TRBD2 matches at 11 bases. The CDR3 is 16 amino acids. Per the germline V gene, CDR1 is MNHEY and CDR2 is SVGEGT. J gave up 4 bases and V 4 bases, and 6 bases lay outside the gene matches. CDR3 amino acids: CASSLAGGRRYNEQFF. CDR3 sequence (DNA): TGTGCCAGCAGTTTAGCGGGGGGGCGCCGATACAATGAGCAGTTCTTC.

J is TRBJ2-1 and V is TRBV19; the D gene is possibly TRBD1 (6 bases). CDR1 LNHDA and CDR2 SQIVND come from the germline V gene (reference sequence). The CDR3 is 14 amino acids. The V and J ends lost 3 bases and 8 bases respectively, with 14 bases between them. Here the CDR3 reads CASSIGAGADEQFF. CDR3 sequence (DNA): TGTGCCAGTAGTATTGGGGCAGGGGCGGATGAGCAGTTCTTC.

The chain combines TRBV15 with TRBJ2-1, with D tentatively TRBD2 (6 bases). The germline V and J ends were trimmed by 0 bases and 0 bases, with 9 bases remaining between them. The CDR3 contains 16 residues. Germline CDR1 reads LNHNV; CDR2 reads YYDKDF (reference sequence). CDR3 loop: CATSRERGHSYNEQFF. For the CDR3, the DNA is TGTGCCACCAGCAGAGAGCGGGGCCACTCCTACAATGAGCAGTTCTTC. Filled out from reference TRBV15 and TRBJ2-1, the complete variable domain reads DAMVIQNPRYQVTQFGKPVTLSCSQTLNHNVMYWYQQKSSQAPKLLFHYYDKDFNNEADTPDNFQSRRPNTSFCFLDIRSPGLGDTAMYLCATSRERGHSYNEQFFGPGTRLTVL.

The genes are TRBV5-4 and TRBJ2-1; 7 bases are shared with TRBD1. There are 16 residues in the CDR3. Germline CDR1 reads SGHNT; CDR2 reads YYREEE (reference sequence). The J segment lost 2 bases and the V segment lost 6 bases, leaving 11 bases of the junction unmatched. The DNA of the CDR3 is TGTGCCAGCACCCAAAAAAGGGACAGTACCTACAATGAGCAGTTCTTC. Translated: CASTQKRDSTYNEQFF.

V is TRBV6-2 or TRBV6-3 and J is TRBJ2-7, with TRBD1 identical over 9 bases. V lost 5 bases, J lost 2 bases, and 1 base stayed unmatched. Germline CDR1 is MNHEY and CDR2 is SVGEGT. CDR3 size: 13 residues. CDR3 nucleotide sequence: TGTGCCAGCAGTCGGGACAGGGCCTACGAGCAGTACTTC. Amino acid sequence: CASSRDRAYEQYF.

The rearrangement links TRBV5-1 to TRBJ2-1; 8 nucleotides align to TRBD1. This CDR3 region has 15 residues. CDR1 SGHRS and CDR2 YFSETQ come from the germline V gene. The junction had 4 bases not matched to a gene; V was cut back by 4 bases and J by 1 base. In DNA, the CDR3 is TGCGCCAGCAGCCTAGGGGACAGGTCCTACAATGAGCAGTTCTTC. Translation: CASSLGDRSYNEQFF.

This clone appeared a few times. This chain joins TRBV6-5 and TRBJ2-2, with D perhaps TRBD2 (6 bases). This CDR3 contains 14 residues. Germline CDR1 is MNHEY and CDR2 is SVGAGI. Trimming pared 6 bases from V and 6 bases from J, leaving 14 bases between. DNA of the CDR3: TGTGCCAGCAGATACATCCCGGGGGCCGGGGAGCTGTTTTTT. Protein: CASRYIPGAGELFF.

V gene TRBV5-6 combines with J gene TRBJ1-2; a weak D match, TRBD1 (6 bases). Germline-derived CDR1 and CDR2 are SGHDT and YYEEEE. V lost 6 bases and J lost 1, with 19 bases in between. The CDR3 has 16 residues. The CDR3 region is CASTVGGALVNYGYTF. The CDR3 DNA is TGTGCCAGCACCGTAGGGGGGGCGTTAGTTAACTATGGCTACACCTTC.

The chain couples TRBV6-5 to TRBJ1-2; 7 bases agree with TRBD1. J was trimmed by 2 bases and V by 5 bases; bases with no gene match: 5. The CDR3 loop spans 14 amino acids. Germline V CDR1 and CDR2: MNHEY, SVGAGI. The CDR3 DNA sequence: TGTGCCAGCAGTAAGACAGGGAGGAACTATGGCTACACCTTC. Translated: CASSKTGRNYGYTF.

The V gene is TRBV13, the J gene TRBJ1-4; 8 bases are shared with TRBD1. V was clipped by 5 bases and J by 5 bases; unmatched bases: 4. Germline V gene data show CDR1 as PRHDT and CDR2 as FYEKMQ (reference sequence). This CDR3 region has 14 residues. In DNA form, the CDR3 reads TGTGCCAGCAGCCGCCGGGACAGGAATGAAAAACTGTTTTTT. It specifies CASSRRDRNEKLFF.

V and J are TRBV19 and TRBJ2-5; no clear D. Germline V CDR1 and CDR2: LNHDA, SQIVND (reference sequence). This CDR3 is built from 14 residues. Trimming took 3 bases from V and 1 from J, leaving 9 bases between them. The CDR3 reads CASSIGAGQETQYF. CDR3 coding DNA: TGTGCCAGTAGTATTGGCGCAGGCCAAGAGACCCAGTACTTC. Looking up the rest from reference TRBV19 and TRBJ2-5 gives the full variable domain: DGGITQSPKYLFRKEGQNVTLSCEQNLNHDAMYWYRQDPGQGLRLIYYSQIVNDFQKGDIAEGYSVSREKKESFPLTVTSAQKNPTAFYLCASSIGAGQETQYFGPGTRLLVL.

V is TRBV7-8 and J is TRBJ1-2, with TRBD1 identical over 7 bases. The CDR3 totals 16 residues. Looked up from germline, CDR1 is SGHVS and CDR2 is FQNEAQ. V was pared by 2 bases and J by 4 bases, with 10 bases of the junction left unmatched. The CDR3: CASSLSEGATTYGYTF. CDR3 nucleotides: TGTGCCAGCAGCTTATCCGAGGGGGCGACAACCTATGGCTACACCTTC.